The T cell receptor (beta chain) under discussion was sequenced for a study of blood T cells in healthy people across ages. Overall study results and limits: Correlation between TCR beta diversity and naive T cell percentage was strong.

Comment on this clonotype: The antigen is not known.

Then a second PCR, running about 6 to 12 cycles, was carried out with a sample-barcoded 5' primer and a J-beta primer mix. TCRdb reprocessed the 5' RACE reads via MiXCR and lists one record per CDR3 protein. The sample contains about 720,000 distinct CDR3 sequences, around 25% of which appear only once. The V segment lost 0 bases and the J segment 7 bases; nucleotides outside the gene matches: 3. The CDR3 consists of 15 residues. Germline V CDR1 and CDR2: SGHRS, YFSETQ. Each sample yielded at least 5.5 micrograms of PBMC total RNA. This sample was shared with a second study, whose subject was T cells of mothers and their children. That work contributes: For cDNA synthesis, the complete extracted RNA was used (about 1.6 ug per 15 ul). From each mother came over 8.5 million TCR beta CDR3 reads, and from each child came about 3 million.

The genes are TRBV5-1 and TRBJ1-5; 11 nucleotides align to TRBD1. The sample comprised blood. This receptor was obtained from a boy aged 5 to 17 in good health. As DNA, the CDR3 is TGCGCCAGCAGCTTGGAAGGACAGGGGGCACAGCCCCAGCATTTT. Translated: CASSLEGQGAQPQHF.